This T cell receptor beta chain was found in a study of CD8+CD57+ T cells in acquired aplastic anemia. Overall study context: On average, sorted CD4+ and CD8+ cells gave around 3 ug of DNA.

TCR beta VDJ and CDR3 profiling used genomic DNA as template. Using its own MiXCR run on the reads, TCRdb lists one record per CDR3 protein. The table lists 200,000 or so distinct CDR3 sequences, around three fifths of them singletons. As to this clonotype: Its specificity is unknown.

Germline values: CDR1 SQVTM, CDR2 ANQGSEA. Trimming stripped 3 bases from V and 0 bases from J, with 8 bases between. The CDR3 is 13 residues long. Whole-study findings and limits: Any difference that existed in CD8+ Simpson's diversity between patients and controls was not significant. Patients and controls turned out to have approximately 29 CD8+ CDR3 sequences in common.

Sequencing was performed on sorted CD4+, CD8+, or CD8+CD57+ T cells (not recorded which) from PBMCs. The chain recombines TRBV29-1 with TRBJ1-1; no clear D. The receptor comes from a human donor with severe aplastic anemia or a healthy control (not recorded which). DNA for the CDR3: TGCAGCGTTGACGGTCGGCTGAACACTGAAGCTTTCTTT. Translation: CSVDGRLNTEAFF.